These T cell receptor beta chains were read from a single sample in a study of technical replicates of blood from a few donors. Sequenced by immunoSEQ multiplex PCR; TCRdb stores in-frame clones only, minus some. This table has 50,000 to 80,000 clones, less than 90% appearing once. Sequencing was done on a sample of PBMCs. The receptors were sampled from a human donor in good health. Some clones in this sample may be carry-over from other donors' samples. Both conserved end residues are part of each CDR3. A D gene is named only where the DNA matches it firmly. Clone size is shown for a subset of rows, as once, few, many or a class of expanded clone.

cdr3_nt: TGTGCCAGCAGTTACTCGAGCGGCAGCCATCCGTTCTTC
cdr3_aa: CASSYSSGSHPFF
d_call: -
v_call: TRBV6-6
clone_size: -
j_call: TRBJ2-1

cdr3_nt: TGTGCCAGCTCACCGAGCTCCTACGAGCAGTACTTC
cdr3_aa: CASSPSSYEQYF
d_call: -
v_call: TRBV18
clone_size: once
j_call: TRBJ2-7

cdr3_nt: TGTGCCTGGGCCGAGAGGGGGCAGTATAATTCACCCCTCCACTTT
cdr3_aa: CAWAERGQYNSPLHF
d_call: TRBD1
v_call: TRBV30
clone_size: -
j_call: TRBJ1-6

cdr3_nt: TGCGCCAGCAGCCAAGACCGAAAACAGGGATCCTATGGCTACACCTTC
cdr3_aa: CASSQDRKQGSYGYTF
d_call: -
v_call: TRBV4-3
clone_size: -
j_call: TRBJ1-2

cdr3_nt: TGCGCCAGCAGCCAAGATCTAGTATGGCAGAGGAACTATGGCTACACCTTC
cdr3_aa: CASSQDLVWQRNYGYTF
d_call: -
v_call: TRBV4-3
clone_size: once
j_call: TRBJ1-2

cdr3_nt: TGTGCCAGCAGTTCCCCCCCGAGACTAGCGGGGGGCCACTCCTACGAGCAGTACTTC
cdr3_aa: CASSSPPRLAGGHSYEQYF
d_call: TRBD2
v_call: TRBV2
clone_size: once
j_call: TRBJ2-7

cdr3_nt: TGTGCCATCAGTGAGCCGGGGACAGGGCATAATTCACCCCTCCACTTT
cdr3_aa: CAISEPGTGHNSPLHF
d_call: TRBD1
v_call: TRBV10-3
clone_size: -
j_call: TRBJ1-6

cdr3_nt: TGTGCCAGCAGTTCGACAGGGAGCACTGAAGCTTTCTTT
cdr3_aa: CASSSTGSTEAFF
d_call: TRBD1
v_call: TRBV6-5
clone_size: -
j_call: TRBJ1-1

cdr3_nt: TGTGCCAGCAGCCAAGTTTGGCAGGGTAGTGGAAACACCATATATTTT
cdr3_aa: CASSQVWQGSGNTIYF
d_call: -
v_call: TRBV4-2
clone_size: -
j_call: TRBJ1-3

cdr3_nt: TGTGCCAGCAGTGACGGGACTAGTGGGAACAATGAGCAGTTCTTC
cdr3_aa: CASSDGTSGNNEQFF
d_call: TRBD2
v_call: TRBV27
clone_size: -
j_call: TRBJ2-1

cdr3_nt: TGTGCCAGCAGCTTAGTCGCAGGAAACACTGAAGCTTTCTTT
cdr3_aa: CASSLVAGNTEAFF
d_call: -
v_call: TRBV7-2
clone_size: once
j_call: TRBJ1-1

cdr3_nt: TGTGCCAGCAGCACAGGGGGTGAAGCTTTCTTT
cdr3_aa: CASSTGGEAFF
d_call: TRBD1
v_call: TRBV5-4
clone_size: few
j_call: TRBJ1-1

cdr3_nt: TGTGCCAGCAGCTTATTGGAGTCTGGGGCCAACGTCCTGACTTTC
cdr3_aa: CASSLLESGANVLTF
d_call: -
v_call: TRBV7-9
clone_size: -
j_call: TRBJ2-6

cdr3_nt: TGTGCCAGTAGTATAGTTAGGACAGGGGGGTTGCCCCAGCATTTT
cdr3_aa: CASSIVRTGGLPQHF
d_call: TRBD1
v_call: TRBV19
clone_size: many
j_call: TRBJ1-5

cdr3_nt: TGTGCCAGCAGCTTTCCGGGACAGGGGAACTACACCTTC
cdr3_aa: CASSFPGQGNYTF
d_call: TRBD1
v_call: TRBV7-2
clone_size: -
j_call: TRBJ1-2

cdr3_nt: TGCGCCGTTGGGACAGGGACCCCCTCGCCTAACAATGAGCAGTTCTTC
cdr3_aa: CAVGTGTPSPNNEQFF
d_call: TRBD1
v_call: TRBV10-1
clone_size: -
j_call: TRBJ2-1

cdr3_nt: TGTGCCAGCAGGACAGGGGGCAAGACCCAGTACTTC
cdr3_aa: CASRTGGKTQYF
d_call: TRBD1
v_call: TRBV6-1
clone_size: -
j_call: TRBJ2-5

cdr3_nt: TGTGCCAGCAGTGTGGCCCAGGGCTTGAATTACGAGCAGTACTTC
cdr3_aa: CASSVAQGLNYEQYF
d_call: -
v_call: TRBV2
clone_size: -
j_call: TRBJ2-7

cdr3_nt: TGTGCCAGCAGAAAAGAGGACCGACAGTCCTACGAGCAGTACTTC
cdr3_aa: CASRKEDRQSYEQYF
d_call: -
v_call: TRBV6-1
clone_size: -
j_call: TRBJ2-7

cdr3_nt: TGCGCCAGCGGACCTATGGCGGGTCGCACAGATACGCAGTATTTT
cdr3_aa: CASGPMAGRTDTQYF
d_call: -
v_call: TRBV5-1
clone_size: -
j_call: TRBJ2-3

cdr3_nt: TGTGCCAGCAGGCCCCAGGGGGTCTACGAGCAGTACTTC
cdr3_aa: CASRPQGVYEQYF
d_call: TRBD1
v_call: TRBV6-1
clone_size: -
j_call: TRBJ2-7

cdr3_nt: TGTGCCAGCAGCGGCCGGGACAGGGGGCAGGATGAAAAACTGTTTTTT
cdr3_aa: CASSGRDRGQDEKLFF
d_call: TRBD1
v_call: TRBV5-4
clone_size: -
j_call: TRBJ1-4

cdr3_nt: TGTGCCACCAGCAGAGACCAGGGGGCTAATGAAAAACTGTTTTTT
cdr3_aa: CATSRDQGANEKLFF
d_call: TRBD1
v_call: TRBV15
clone_size: -
j_call: TRBJ1-4

cdr3_nt: TGCGCCAGCAGCTTGGTTGGGGGGGGCACTAACTATGGCTACACCTTC
cdr3_aa: CASSLVGGGTNYGYTF
d_call: -
v_call: TRBV5-1
clone_size: -
j_call: TRBJ1-2

cdr3_nt: TGTGCCAGTAGTATAGATAAGGGGCCGATCTATGGCTACACCTTC
cdr3_aa: CASSIDKGPIYGYTF
d_call: -
v_call: TRBV19
clone_size: -
j_call: TRBJ1-2

cdr3_nt: TGTGCCAGAGAAAGCTACAATGAGCAGTTCTTC
cdr3_aa: CARESYNEQFF
d_call: -
v_call: TRBV30
clone_size: once
j_call: TRBJ2-1

cdr3_nt: TGTGCCAGCAGCTTACCCCTTAGCGGGGAAAACACCGGGGAGCTGTTTTTT
cdr3_aa: CASSLPLSGENTGELFF
d_call: TRBD2
v_call: TRBV7-2
clone_size: -
j_call: TRBJ2-2

cdr3_nt: TGTGCCAGCAGCCCGCAGGAGCGGGGGGCAGGCCAAGAGACCCAGTACTTC
cdr3_aa: CASSPQERGAGQETQYF
d_call: TRBD2
v_call: TRBV13
clone_size: -
j_call: TRBJ2-5

cdr3_nt: TGTGCCAGCAGTCAGGGACTAGCGGGGAGCGATGAGCAGTTCTTC
cdr3_aa: CASSQGLAGSDEQFF
d_call: TRBD2
v_call: TRBV6-6
clone_size: -
j_call: TRBJ2-1

cdr3_nt: TGTGCCAGTAGTATAGAGCGGGGCACCATATATTTT
cdr3_aa: CASSIERGTIYF
d_call: -
v_call: TRBV19
clone_size: -
j_call: TRBJ1-3

cdr3_nt: TGTGCCAGCTCACCACAGCAGGGGTGGAATGAGCAGTTCTTC
cdr3_aa: CASSPQQGWNEQFF
d_call: -
v_call: TRBV18
clone_size: -
j_call: TRBJ2-1

cdr3_nt: TGCAGTGTACACAGGGGTAGGTACTTC
cdr3_aa: CSVHRGRYF
d_call: TRBD1
v_call: TRBV20-1
clone_size: -
j_call: TRBJ2-7

cdr3_nt: TGTGCCACCAGCAGAGCGCGGGGGTTCACTGAAGCTTTCTTT
cdr3_aa: CATSRARGFTEAFF
d_call: -
v_call: TRBV15
clone_size: -
j_call: TRBJ1-1

cdr3_nt: TGTGCCAGCAGCTTGCAGGGTGTTAATTCACCCCTCCACTTT
cdr3_aa: CASSLQGVNSPLHF
d_call: -
v_call: TRBV5-4
clone_size: few
j_call: TRBJ1-6

cdr3_nt: TGCGCCAGCAGCTCAGCACAGGGTTATCAAGAGACCCAGTACTTC
cdr3_aa: CASSSAQGYQETQYF
d_call: -
v_call: TRBV5-1
clone_size: -
j_call: TRBJ2-5

cdr3_nt: TGTGCCAGCAGAACAGCGGGTTTATACGAGCAGTACTTC
cdr3_aa: CASRTAGLYEQYF
d_call: -
v_call: TRBV7-8
clone_size: many
j_call: TRBJ2-7

cdr3_nt: TGTGCCAGCAGCTTAAGGGACAGGGTGAATGAGCAGTTCTTC
cdr3_aa: CASSLRDRVNEQFF
d_call: TRBD1
v_call: TRBV7-8
clone_size: -
j_call: TRBJ2-1

cdr3_nt: TGTGCCAGCAGCCCCGACGCGGGGAGCAATGAGCAGTTCTTC
cdr3_aa: CASSPDAGSNEQFF
d_call: -
v_call: TRBV9
clone_size: -
j_call: TRBJ2-1

cdr3_nt: TGTGCCAGCAGCGCACAGGGGAACACTGAAGCTTTCTTT
cdr3_aa: CASSAQGNTEAFF
d_call: -
v_call: TRBV7-8
clone_size: -
j_call: TRBJ1-1

cdr3_nt: TGTGCCAGCTCACCAGGACAGGGGGCTAGCACCGGGGAGCTGTTTTTT
cdr3_aa: CASSPGQGASTGELFF
d_call: TRBD1
v_call: TRBV18
clone_size: -
j_call: TRBJ2-2

cdr3_nt: TGTGCCAGCAACCGGGACAGGGGCCAAGAGACCCAGTACTTC
cdr3_aa: CASNRDRGQETQYF
d_call: TRBD1
v_call: TRBV5-4
clone_size: -
j_call: TRBJ2-5

cdr3_nt: TGTGCCAGCAGCTCCTACAGACAGTTTTTCTCCTACAATGAGCAGTTCTTC
cdr3_aa: CASSSYRQFFSYNEQFF
d_call: -
v_call: TRBV7-9
clone_size: -
j_call: TRBJ2-1

cdr3_nt: TGCGCCAGCAGCGGTAGCGGGGGCTACAATGAGCAGTTCTTC
cdr3_aa: CASSGSGGYNEQFF
d_call: TRBD2
v_call: TRBV5-1
clone_size: many
j_call: TRBJ2-1

cdr3_nt: TGTGCCAGCAGTCCAGACGCGGGGGAAGCTTTCTTT
cdr3_aa: CASSPDAGEAFF
d_call: -
v_call: TRBV14
clone_size: -
j_call: TRBJ1-1

cdr3_nt: TGTGCCAGCAGCTTACGGGGGACAGGGGTAGGGGATACGCAGTATTTT
cdr3_aa: CASSLRGTGVGDTQYF
d_call: TRBD1
v_call: TRBV7-2
clone_size: -
j_call: TRBJ2-3

cdr3_nt: TGTGCCAGCAGCCCCGGGACAGAACAAGAGACCCAGTACTTC
cdr3_aa: CASSPGTEQETQYF
d_call: TRBD1
v_call: TRBV7-4
clone_size: -
j_call: TRBJ2-5

cdr3_nt: TGTGCCAGCAGCTGGGACAGGAACACTGAAGCTTTCTTT
cdr3_aa: CASSWDRNTEAFF
d_call: TRBD1
v_call: TRBV11-2
clone_size: -
j_call: TRBJ1-1

cdr3_nt: TGCGCCAGCAGCTCCGTTCTGACAGGGGGCTCACACGGGGGCTACACCTTC
cdr3_aa: CASSSVLTGGSHGGYTF
d_call: TRBD1
v_call: TRBV5-1
clone_size: few
j_call: TRBJ1-2

cdr3_nt: TGTGCCAGCAGTCGCCGGGCTAGCGGGAGAGACACCGGGGAGCTGTTTTTT
cdr3_aa: CASSRRASGRDTGELFF
d_call: TRBD2
v_call: TRBV27
clone_size: -
j_call: TRBJ2-2

cdr3_nt: TGTGCCAGCACCGTCCGCGCACAGGGAGATAACTATGGCTACACCTTC
cdr3_aa: CASTVRAQGDNYGYTF
d_call: -
v_call: TRBV6-6
clone_size: -
j_call: TRBJ1-2

cdr3_nt: TGTGCCAGCAGGGGTACGACAGAAATCTATGGCTACACCTTC
cdr3_aa: CASRGTTEIYGYTF
d_call: -
v_call: TRBV28
clone_size: -
j_call: TRBJ1-2

cdr3_nt: TGTGCCAGTAGTCCACGGGACAGGAACGAGCAGTACTTC
cdr3_aa: CASSPRDRNEQYF
d_call: TRBD1
v_call: TRBV19
clone_size: -
j_call: TRBJ2-7

cdr3_nt: TGTGCCAGCAGCTGGACAGGGGAGGTCACTGAAGCTTTCTTT
cdr3_aa: CASSWTGEVTEAFF
d_call: TRBD1
v_call: TRBV11-1
clone_size: -
j_call: TRBJ1-1